This TCR beta chain is from a study of blood T cells in healthy people across ages. CDR1 and CDR2 from the germline V gene are SGDLS and YYNGEE. The CDR3 extends over 12 amino acids. No fewer than 7 million PBMCs went into each sample. Regarding the study as a whole: Age brought a roughly linear fall in TCR beta diversity measured per million T cells. Total diversity from one million sequenced T cells was likely underestimated.

On this clonotype itself: What it recognizes is unknown. This may come from a read error, since a much larger clone is one base off.

A J-beta primer mix and a sample-barcoded 5' primer were used in a second PCR of roughly 7 to 12 cycles. TCRdb reprocessed the 5' RACE reads with MiXCR, giving one entry per CDR3 protein. Of roughly 900,000 distinct CDR3 sequences in the sample, 25% to 35% were seen once. This clonotype was sampled from a woman aged 80 or over in good health. The rearrangement uses TRBV9 and TRBJ1-2; D unresolved. Specimen: blood. The CDR3 bases are TGTGCCAGCAGCGTAGCTTCTTATGGCTGCACCTTC. Translating gives CASSVASYGCTF.